Reported below is one T cell receptor beta chain. Other nucleotide sequences in the sample specify the same CDR3. This sample is drawn from a study of blood T cell repertoires in COVID-19. Looking at the study overall: Both acute and convalescent COVID-19 samples were obtained from the United States, Italy and Spain. T cells, B-cell-depleted T cells, or PBMCs provided the cDNA or gDNA that served as material.

Original data processing: It was from reference gene primer amplification that nucleated cell counts were estimated. The table came from immunoSEQ multiplex PCR; TCRdb's copy has only in-frame clones and leaves some out. V and J calls and clone size come straight from that table; D and trimming were deduced from the DNA. The table records about 210,000 clones, around 84% of them present only once. Trimming took 4 bases from V and 6 from J; bases not matched to a gene: 3. The germline gives CDR1 SGHRS, CDR2 YFSETQ. The CDR3 length is 12 residues. The chain has TRBV5-1 and TRBJ1-2; 7 positions match TRBD1. Material: peripheral blood. This TCR came from a man aged 40-49 years who had recovered from COVID-19. In DNA, the CDR3 is TGCGCCAGCAGCCTCGGACAGGATGGCTACACCTTC. This gives the protein CASSLGQDGYTF.